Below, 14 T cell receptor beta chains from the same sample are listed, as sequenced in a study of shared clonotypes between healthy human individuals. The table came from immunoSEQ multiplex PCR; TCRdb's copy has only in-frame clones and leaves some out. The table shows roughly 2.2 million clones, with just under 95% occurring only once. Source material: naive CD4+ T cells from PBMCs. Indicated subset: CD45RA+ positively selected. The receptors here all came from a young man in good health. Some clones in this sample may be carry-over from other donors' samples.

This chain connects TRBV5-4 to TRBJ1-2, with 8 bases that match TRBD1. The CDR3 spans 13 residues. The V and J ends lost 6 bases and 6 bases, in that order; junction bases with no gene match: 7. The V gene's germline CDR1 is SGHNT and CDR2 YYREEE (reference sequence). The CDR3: CASTQGALDGYTF. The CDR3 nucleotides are TGTGCCAGCACCCAGGGGGCGCTGGATGGCTACACCTTC. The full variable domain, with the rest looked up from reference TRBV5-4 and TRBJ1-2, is ETGVTQSPTHLIKTRGQQVTLRCSSQSGHNTVSWYQQALGQGPQFIFQYYREEENGRGNFPPRFSGLQFPNYSSELNVNALELDDSALYLCASTQGALDGYTFGSGTRLTVV.

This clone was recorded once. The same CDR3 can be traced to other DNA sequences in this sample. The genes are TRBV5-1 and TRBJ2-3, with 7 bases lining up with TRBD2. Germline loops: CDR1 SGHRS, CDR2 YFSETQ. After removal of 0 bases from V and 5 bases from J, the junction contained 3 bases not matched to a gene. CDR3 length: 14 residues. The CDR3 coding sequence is TGCGCCAGCAGCTTGGCTACGGGGGGAGATACGCAGTATTTT. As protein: CASSLATGGDTQYF.

CDR3: CASSPTLTGEAFF. In DNA, the CDR3 is TGTGCCAGCAGCCCGACCCTGACAGGAGAAGCTTTCTTT. V and J are TRBV4-2 and TRBJ1-1; TRBD1 might be the D (6 bases). With 4 bases removed from V and 8 bases from J, the gap between germline ends came to 14 bases. The germline V gene has CDR1 LGHNA and CDR2 YNFKEQ. CDR3 length: 13 amino acids.

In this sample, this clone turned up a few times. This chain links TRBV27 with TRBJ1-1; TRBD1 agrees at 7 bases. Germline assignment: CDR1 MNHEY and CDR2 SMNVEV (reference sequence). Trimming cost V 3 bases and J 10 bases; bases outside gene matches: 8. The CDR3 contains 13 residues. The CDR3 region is CASSFDRDGSAFF. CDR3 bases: TGTGCCAGCAGTTTCGACAGGGACGGGTCAGCTTTCTTT.

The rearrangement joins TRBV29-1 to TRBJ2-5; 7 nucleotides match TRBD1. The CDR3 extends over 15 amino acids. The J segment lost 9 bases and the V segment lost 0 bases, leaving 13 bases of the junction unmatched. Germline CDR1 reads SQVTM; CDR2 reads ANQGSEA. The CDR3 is CSVEDRTGPGVPQYF. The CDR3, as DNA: TGCAGCGTTGAAGATCGGACAGGTCCAGGAGTGCCCCAGTACTTC.

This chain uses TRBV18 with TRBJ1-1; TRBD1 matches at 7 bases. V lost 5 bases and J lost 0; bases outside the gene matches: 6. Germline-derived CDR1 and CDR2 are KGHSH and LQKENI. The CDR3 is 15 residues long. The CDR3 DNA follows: TGTGCCAGCTCATCGCGGACAGGCCTGAACACTGAAGCTTTCTTT. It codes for CASSSRTGLNTEAFF.

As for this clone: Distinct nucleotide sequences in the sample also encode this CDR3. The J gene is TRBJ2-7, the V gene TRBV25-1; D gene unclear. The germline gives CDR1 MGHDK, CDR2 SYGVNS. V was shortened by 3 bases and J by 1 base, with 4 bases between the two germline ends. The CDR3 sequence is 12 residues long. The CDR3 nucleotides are TGTGCCAGCAGTGATCGGTCCTACGAGCAGTACTTC. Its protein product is CASSDRSYEQYF.

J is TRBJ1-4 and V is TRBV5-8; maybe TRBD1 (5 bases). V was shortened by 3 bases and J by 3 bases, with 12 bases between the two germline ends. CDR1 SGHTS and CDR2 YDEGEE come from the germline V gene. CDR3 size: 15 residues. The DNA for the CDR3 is TGTGCCAGCAGCTCGCCGATGGGGGCTAATGAAAAACTGTTTTTT. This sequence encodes CASSSPMGANEKLFF.

CDR3 sequence reads: CASSWTSGRSTDTQYF. The CDR3 DNA follows: TGTGCCAGCAGCTGGACTAGCGGGCGGTCCACAGATACGCAGTATTTT. The rearrangement uses TRBV7-2 and TRBJ2-3, with 11 nucleotides matching TRBD2. CDR3 size: 16 residues. Germline lookup yields CDR1 SGHTA and CDR2 FQGNSA. J gave up 2 bases and V 4 bases, and 5 bases lay outside the gene matches.

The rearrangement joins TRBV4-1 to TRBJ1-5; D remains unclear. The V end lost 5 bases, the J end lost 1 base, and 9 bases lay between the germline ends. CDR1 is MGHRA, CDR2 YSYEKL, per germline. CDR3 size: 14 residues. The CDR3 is CASSYSASNQPQHF. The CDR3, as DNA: TGCGCCAGCAGCTATTCGGCGAGCAATCAGCCCCAGCATTTT.

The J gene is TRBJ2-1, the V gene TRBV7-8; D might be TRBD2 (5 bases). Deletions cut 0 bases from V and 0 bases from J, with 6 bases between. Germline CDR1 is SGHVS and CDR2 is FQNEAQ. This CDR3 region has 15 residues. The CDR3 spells CASSLAGSSYNEQFF. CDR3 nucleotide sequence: TGTGCCAGCAGCTTAGCGGGGAGCTCCTACAATGAGCAGTTCTTC.

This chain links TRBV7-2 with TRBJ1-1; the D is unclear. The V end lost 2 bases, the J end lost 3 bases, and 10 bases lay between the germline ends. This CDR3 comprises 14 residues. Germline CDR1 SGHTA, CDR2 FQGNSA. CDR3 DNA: TGTGCCAGCAGCTTAATATTAAGGGACACTGAAGCTTTCTTT. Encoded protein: CASSLILRDTEAFF.

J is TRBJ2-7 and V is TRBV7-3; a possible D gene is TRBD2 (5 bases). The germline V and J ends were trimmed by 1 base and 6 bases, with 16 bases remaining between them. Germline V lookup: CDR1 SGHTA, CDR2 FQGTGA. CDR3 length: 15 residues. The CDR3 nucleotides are TGTGCCAGCAGCTTAATGGGCGCTAGCTCCACCGAGCAGTACTTC. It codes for CASSLMGASSTEQYF.

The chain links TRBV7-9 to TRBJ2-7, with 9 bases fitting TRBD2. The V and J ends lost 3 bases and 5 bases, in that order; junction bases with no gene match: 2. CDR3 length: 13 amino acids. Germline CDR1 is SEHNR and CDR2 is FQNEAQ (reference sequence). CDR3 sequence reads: CASSLVAGDEQYF. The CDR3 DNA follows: TGTGCCAGCAGCTTGGTAGCGGGAGACGAGCAGTACTTC.